The 25 T cell receptor beta chains listed next were all sequenced from one sample in a study of T cell clones after liver transplantation. Some clones are missing from TCRdb's copy, which holds only in-frame ones; the method was immunoSEQ multiplex PCR. This sample carries roughly 120,000 clones, 90% of them seen once, and the ten largest clones take 0.83%. The source material was CD4+ T cells from blood, sampled 12 months after liver transplant. The receptors shown here come from a human patient who received a liver transplant. Some of the T cells may derive from the graft donor.

The J gene is TRBJ2-4, the V gene TRBV19; D unresolved. Germline CDR1 reads LNHDA; CDR2 reads SQIVND (reference sequence). The length of the CDR3 is 12 residues. Trimming removed 3 bases from V and 9 bases from J, with 9 bases in between. The CDR3 DNA sequence: TGTGCCAGTAGTATGCCCTATAGCATTCAGTACTTC. This translates into CASSMPYSIQYF.

V is TRBV28 and J is TRBJ2-7, with D perhaps assigned TRBD1 or TRBD2 (5 bases each). CDR1 and CDR2 (germline): MDHEN, SYDVKM. V was trimmed by 6 bases and J by 7 bases, leaving 13 bases between them. This CDR3 contains 12 residues. The CDR3 nucleotides are TGTGCCAGCAGCGAGACAGAGGGGGAGCAGTACTTC. Its protein product is CASSETEGEQYF.

There are a few counts of this clone. This chain uses TRBV6-1 with TRBJ1-2; D remains ambiguous. The germline V gene has CDR1 MNHNS and CDR2 SASEGT. This CDR3 has 12 amino acids. V dropped 6 bases and J dropped 0 bases, with 5 bases sitting between them. CDR3 DNA sequence: TGTGCCAGCAGATTGACTAACTATGGCTACACCTTC. Amino acids: CASRLTNYGYTF.

J is TRBJ2-3 and V is TRBV5-1; D perhaps matches TRBD2 (5 bases). V lost 4 bases and J lost 11, with 14 bases in between. This CDR3 has 12 residues. The germline CDR1 and CDR2 sequences are SGHRS and YFSETQ. DNA of the CDR3: TGCGCCAGCAGCGTGGACTCGGAACGGCAGTATTTT. Translated: CASSVDSERQYF.

The genes are TRBV19 and TRBJ2-3; D gene uncertain. Per germline, CDR1 LNHDA and CDR2 SQIVND (reference sequence). The CDR3 extends over 14 amino acids. The V end lost 1 base, the J end lost 6 bases, and 11 bases lay between the germline ends. CDR3 DNA: TGTGCCAGTAGTATAGGGACCCGGATGGATACGCAGTATTTT. Its protein is CASSIGTRMDTQYF.

This clone was recorded only once. The rearrangement joins TRBV5-4 to TRBJ2-1, with 13 nucleotides matching TRBD2. V shed 4 bases and J 10 bases; nucleotides not matched to a gene: 2. CDR3 length: 13 amino acids. Germline CDR1 reads SGHNT; CDR2 reads YYREEE (reference sequence). DNA for the CDR3: TGTGCCAGCAGCGCGGGACTAGCGGGGGAGCAGTTCTTC. Translating it yields CASSAGLAGEQFF.

The chain couples TRBV2 to TRBJ2-3; 8 positions agree with TRBD2. The CDR3 totals 15 residues. Germline V lookup: CDR1 SNHLY, CDR2 FYNNEI. Trimming cost V 4 bases and J 3 bases; bases outside gene matches: 6. CDR3 residues: CASSGRSGGTDTQYF. CDR3 in DNA: TGTGCCAGCAGTGGGCGGAGCGGGGGAACAGATACGCAGTATTTT.

The chain is built from TRBV5-1 and TRBJ2-3; D gene uncertain. V was trimmed by 0 bases and J by 1 base, leaving 9 bases between them. This CDR3 region has 15 residues. CDR1 is SGHRS and CDR2 is YFSETQ in the germline V gene. CDR3 amino acids: CASSLDGIRTDTQYF. CDR3 sequence (DNA): TGCGCCAGCAGCTTGGATGGGATCCGCACAGATACGCAGTATTTT. Supplemented by reference TRBV5-1 and TRBJ2-3, the full variable domain reads KAGVTQTPRYLIKTRGQQVTLSCSPISGHRSVSWYQQTPGQGLQFLFEYFSETQRNKGNFPGRFSGRQFSNSRSEMNVSTLELGDSALYLCASSLDGIRTDTQYFGPGTRLTVL.

This chain uses TRBV10-3 with TRBJ1-2; 11 bases agree with TRBD1. Germline values: CDR1 ENHRY, CDR2 SYGVKD. This CDR3 is 15 amino acids long. Trimming cost V 0 bases and J 8 bases; bases outside gene matches: 5. CDR3 bases: TGTGCCATCAGTGAGTCGGGGGACAGGGGGAGCGGCTACACCTTC. As protein: CAISESGDRGSGYTF.

The V and J genes are TRBV6-5 and TRBJ1-2; D is ambiguous. Between the trimmed V and J ends, which lost 2 bases and 1 base, there was a span of 14 bases. CDR1 is MNHEY and CDR2 is SVGAGI in the germline V gene. This CDR3 contains 16 residues. DNA for the CDR3: TGTGCCAGCAGTTACGGAGATGGATGGGTTAACTATGGCTACACCTTC. Protein: CASSYGDGWVNYGYTF.

The chain joins TRBV6-5 to TRBJ1-2; TRBD1 matches 7 bases. The CDR3 has 15 amino acids. Germline trimming cut 0 bases from V and 4 bases from J; bases unmatched to any gene: 5. CDR1 and CDR2 (germline): MNHEY, SVGAGI. DNA of the CDR3: TGTGCCAGCAGTTACTCGATTAGGGACAGCTATGGCTACACCTTC. Protein sequence: CASSYSIRDSYGYTF.

The rearrangement links TRBV2 to TRBJ1-5, with a weak D call TRBD1 (5 bases). This CDR3 is 13 amino acids long. The V end lost 8 bases, the J end lost 2 bases, and 10 bases lay between the germline ends. Germline V lookup: CDR1 SNHLY, CDR2 FYNNEI. CDR3: CASQGLGNQPQHF. The CDR3 nucleotides read TGTGCCAGCCAGGGTTTAGGCAATCAGCCCCAGCATTTT.

This chain joins TRBV7-8 and TRBJ2-5; 8 bases line up with TRBD2. The germline V gene has CDR1 SGHVS and CDR2 FQNEAQ. V lost 3 bases and J lost 2; bases outside the gene matches: 5. CDR3 length: 15 amino acids. CDR3 in amino acids: CASSFGTSEQETQYF. Written as DNA, the CDR3 is TGTGCCAGCAGCTTCGGGACTAGTGAACAAGAGACCCAGTACTTC.

The J gene is TRBJ2-2, the V gene TRBV7-3; weak D call: TRBD1 (7 bases). Germline V CDR1 and CDR2: SGHTA, FQGTGA. V was clipped by 2 bases and J by 5 bases, with 12 bases between them. This CDR3 spans 15 amino acids. The DNA of the CDR3 is TGTGCCAGCAGCTTATTGCGGGACAGTACCGGGGAGCTGTTTTTT. It yields the protein CASSLLRDSTGELFF.

The chain carries TRBV6-6 and TRBJ2-7, with D maybe TRBD2 (5 bases). V lost 2 bases and J lost 9, with 17 bases in between. The CDR3 extends over 14 amino acids. CDR1 is MNHNY, CDR2 SVGAGI, per germline (reference sequence). The CDR3 spells CASSYETTSLGQYF. The CDR3 DNA follows: TGTGCCAGCAGTTACGAGACTACCTCCCTCGGGCAGTACTTC.

The CDR3 DNA is TGTGCCAGCAGTACGTCTAGCGGGACCACCTACGAGCAGTACTTC. Translated: CASSTSSGTTYEQYF. The V call is TRBV6-6, the J call TRBJ2-7, with 9 bases identical to TRBD2. Germline loops: CDR1 MNHNY, CDR2 SVGAGI (reference sequence). CDR3 length equals 15 residues. The J segment lost 2 bases and the V segment lost 5 bases, leaving 7 bases of the junction unmatched.

The chain joins TRBV10-1 to TRBJ2-5; 8 nucleotides align to TRBD2. Germline CDR1 WNHNN, CDR2 SYGVQD (reference sequence). Unmatched junction bases numbered 7, after V lost 5 bases and J lost 2 bases. The CDR3 is 15 amino acids. The chain's CDR3 is CASSSGSGGQETQYF. The CDR3 bases are TGCGCCAGCAGTAGCGGGAGCGGAGGGCAAGAGACCCAGTACTTC.

The chain is built from TRBV19 and TRBJ2-1; 9 bases are shared with TRBD2. Germline V CDR1 and CDR2: LNHDA, SQIVND (reference sequence). V gave up 4 bases and J gave up 2 bases; unmatched junction bases: 3. The CDR3 covers 15 residues. CDR3 coding DNA: TGTGCCAGTAGTACCCGACTAGCGGCCTACAATGAGCAGTTCTTC. It codes for CASSTRLAAYNEQFF.

This clone showed up just a few times. The chain carries TRBV5-1 and TRBJ1-4; D not resolved. The V gene's germline CDR1 is SGHRS and CDR2 YFSETQ. The CDR3 is 15 residues long. Trimming left V 4 bases short and J 1 base short, with 11 bases between. The DNA for the CDR3 is TGCGCCAGCAGCCACACGCCGGGAACTAATGAAAAACTGTTTTTT. Translating gives CASSHTPGTNEKLFF.

The V and J genes are TRBV9 and TRBJ2-1; D is perhaps TRBD2 (5 bases). CDR3 length: 16 amino acids. The V gene's germline CDR1 is SGDLS and CDR2 YYNGEE. V lost 0 bases and J lost 1, with 11 bases in between. CDR3 amino acids: CASSVEERQSYNEQFF. The CDR3 DNA follows: TGTGCCAGCAGCGTAGAGGAGCGGCAATCCTACAATGAGCAGTTCTTC.

The chain recombines TRBV29-1 with TRBJ2-2; TRBD2 matches at 12 bases. The CDR3 totals 15 residues. Germline V gives CDR1 SQVTM, CDR2 ANQGSEA. V lost 5 bases, J lost 6 bases, and 7 bases stayed unmatched. CDR3 nucleotides: TGCAGCGTTCCGATTCTAGCGGGAGGGGCCGGGGAGCTGTTTTTT. Protein product: CSVPILAGGAGELFF.

V gene TRBV6-5 combines with J gene TRBJ2-3; D remains ambiguous. V lost 6 bases to trimming and J lost 2 bases, with 15 bases between them. The CDR3 sequence is 15 residues long. CDR1 and CDR2 from the germline V gene are MNHEY and SVGAGI. The CDR3 protein is CASSRRLGLTDTQYF. Here the CDR3 DNA reads TGTGCCAGCAGCCGACGCCTCGGCCTCACAGATACGCAGTATTTT.

This clone was seen just once. The gene calls are TRBV29-1 and TRBJ1-2; 7 bases line up with TRBD1. This CDR3 region has 16 residues. CDR1 is SQVTM and CDR2 is ANQGSEA in the germline V gene. With 1 base clipped from V and 2 bases from J, the junction kept 10 bases outside the gene matches. The chain's CDR3 is CSVEGSPGTENYGYTF. Here the CDR3 DNA reads TGCAGCGTTGAAGGCAGTCCCGGGACAGAGAACTATGGCTACACCTTC.

The DNA for the CDR3 is TGCGCCAGCAGCCAAGATATCGGGGGAATGAGGTACTTC. Translation: CASSQDIGGMRYF. J is TRBJ2-7 and V is TRBV4-1, with D possibly matching TRBD2 (6 bases). The germline CDR1 and CDR2 sequences are MGHRA and YSYEKL. The CDR3 is made up of 13 amino acids. The V and J ends lost 0 bases and 12 bases respectively, with 15 bases between them.

The chain's CDR3 is CAWSATRGNQPQHF. The CDR3 DNA reads as TGTGCCTGGAGTGCCACGAGGGGGAATCAGCCCCAGCATTTT. This chain joins TRBV30 and TRBJ1-5; D possibly corresponds to TRBD1 (6 bases). The V end lost 1 base, the J end lost 4 bases, and 11 bases lay between the germline ends. The length of the CDR3 is 14 residues. Germline values: CDR1 GTSNPN, CDR2 SVGIG (reference sequence).